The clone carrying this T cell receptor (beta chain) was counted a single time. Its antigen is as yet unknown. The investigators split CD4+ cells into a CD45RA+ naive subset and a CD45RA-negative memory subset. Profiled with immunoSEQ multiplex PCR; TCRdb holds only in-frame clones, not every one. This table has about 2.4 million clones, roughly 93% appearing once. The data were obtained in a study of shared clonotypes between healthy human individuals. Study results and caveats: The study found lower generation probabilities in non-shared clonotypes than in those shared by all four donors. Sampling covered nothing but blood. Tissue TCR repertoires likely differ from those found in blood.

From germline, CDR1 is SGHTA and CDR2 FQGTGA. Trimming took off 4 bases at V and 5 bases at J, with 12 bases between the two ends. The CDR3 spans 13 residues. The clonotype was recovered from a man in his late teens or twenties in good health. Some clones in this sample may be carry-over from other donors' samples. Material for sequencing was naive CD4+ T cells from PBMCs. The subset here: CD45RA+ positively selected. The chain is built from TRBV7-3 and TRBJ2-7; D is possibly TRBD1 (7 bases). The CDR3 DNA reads TGTGCCAGCAGCTCATCCAGGGGGGACGAGCAGTACTTC. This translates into CASSSSRGDEQYF.